The 29 T cell receptor beta chains listed next were all sequenced from one sample in a study of cytomegalovirus exposure and HLA in healthy donors. It was with 60 Vbeta and 13 Jbeta primers that the PCR ran. Repertoires were generated with immunoSEQ multiplex PCR, while TCRdb's copy carries only in-frame clones and drops some. Here the sample spans over 80,000 clones, 65% to 85% being singletons. The sequenced material came from PBMCs. Receptors originate from a man aged 50-59 years in good health and CMV-seronegative.

The V and J genes are TRBV7-3 and TRBJ2-1, with 13 bases fitting TRBD2. Germline lookup yields CDR1 SGHTA and CDR2 FQGTGA. The CDR3 has 16 residues. V was clipped by 3 bases and J by 9 bases; unmatched bases: 8. The CDR3 protein is CASSLGLAGLAGEQFF. CDR3 in DNA: TGTGCCAGCAGCTTGGGACTAGCGGGACTTGCGGGTGAGCAGTTCTTC.

This clone was seen a single time. CDR3 DNA sequence: TGTGCCAGCAGCCCCCAGGTGGACTCCTACAATGAGCAGTTCTTC. Protein product: CASSPQVDSYNEQFF. V and J are TRBV5-4 and TRBJ2-1; unclear D gene. The V gene lost 4 bases and the J gene lost 0 bases, with 11 bases spanning the gap. The CDR3 is 15 amino acids. Germline loops: CDR1 SGHNT, CDR2 YYREEE (reference sequence).

This clone showed up just once. V usage is TRBV5-6 and J usage is TRBJ1-5, with a possible D match to TRBD1 (5 bases). Trimming took 0 bases from V and 5 from J, leaving 15 bases between them. The CDR3 totals 16 residues. Per the germline V gene, CDR1 is SGHDT and CDR2 is YYEEEE. The CDR3, as DNA: TGTGCCAGCAGCTTGGCCCCAGGGAACGGAGATCAGCCCCAGCATTTT. Encoded protein: CASSLAPGNGDQPQHF.

The genes are TRBV27 and TRBJ1-4, with a tentative D call TRBD1 (5 bases). Trimming shortened V by 3 bases and J by 6 bases, and 11 bases separated the two germline ends. Germline V gene sequence: CDR1 MNHEY, CDR2 SMNVEV (reference sequence). This CDR3 is 14 amino acids long. CDR3 loop: CASSFAGGDEKLFF. In DNA, the CDR3 is TGTGCCAGCAGTTTTGCGGGGGGGGATGAAAAACTGTTTTTT.

The chain recombines TRBV2 with TRBJ2-5; D might be TRBD1 (5 bases). The ends were cut back, 6 bases at V and 5 bases at J, with 16 bases in the middle. Looked up from germline, CDR1 is SNHLY and CDR2 is FYNNEI. The CDR3 loop spans 14 amino acids. The chain's CDR3 is CASSRVRGRETQYF. The CDR3 DNA reads as TGTGCCAGCAGCCGTGTAAGGGGTCGGGAGACCCAGTACTTC. Supplemented by reference TRBV2 and TRBJ2-5, the full variable domain reads EPEVTQTPSHQVTQMGQEVILRCVPISNHLYFYWYRQILGQKVEFLVSFYNNEISEKSEIFDDQFSVERPDGSNFTLKIRSTKLEDSAMYFCASSRVRGRETQYFGPGTRLLVL.

This chain connects TRBV28 to TRBJ2-2, with 9 bases lining up with TRBD2. Germline-derived CDR1 and CDR2 are MDHEN and SYDVKM. The CDR3 has 18 residues. V lost 3 bases and J lost 2; bases outside the gene matches: 10. The CDR3 DNA follows: TGTGCCAGCAGTTTCTGGAGCGGGAGGAGGCGAAACACCGGGGAGCTGTTTTTT. Encoded protein: CASSFWSGRRRNTGELFF. Filled out from reference TRBV28 and TRBJ2-2, the complete variable domain reads DVKVTQSSRYLVKRTGEKVFLECVQDMDHENMFWYRQDPGLGLRLIYFSYDVKMKEKGDIPEGYSVSREKKERFSLILESASTNQTSMYLCASSFWSGRRRNTGELFFGEGSRLTVL.

This clone was detected once. The genes are TRBV7-9 and TRBJ2-7; 11 positions match TRBD1. The CDR3 is made up of 15 amino acids. J lost 4 bases, V lost 4 bases, and 6 bases had no gene match. Germline V gives CDR1 SEHNR, CDR2 FQNEAQ (reference sequence). In nucleotides, the CDR3 is TGTGCCAGCAGCTCCCCGGGACAGGGGGTTTACGAGCAGTACTTC. Encoded protein: CASSSPGQGVYEQYF.

The chain carries TRBV19 and TRBJ1-1, with TRBD1 identical over 8 bases. From germline, CDR1 is LNHDA and CDR2 SQIVND (reference sequence). V shed 4 bases, J shed 5 bases, and the junction held 6 bases outside the gene matches. CDR3 length: 14 amino acids. The CDR3 DNA reads as TGTGCCAGTAGTACTCAGGGGGCTCAGACTGAAGCTTTCTTT. Translation: CASSTQGAQTEAFF.

V usage is TRBV7-9 and J usage is TRBJ2-7; 8 bases line up with TRBD1. Trimming cost V 4 bases and J 2 bases; bases outside gene matches: 4. In germline, CDR1 is SEHNR, CDR2 FQNEAQ (reference sequence). This CDR3 is 14 amino acids long. Here the CDR3 DNA reads TGTGCCAGCAGCTCCACAGGGGGGCCCTACGAGCAGTACTTC. It codes for CASSSTGGPYEQYF.

The gene calls are TRBV28 and TRBJ2-1; no definite D call. The CDR3 loop spans 14 amino acids. Germline values: CDR1 MDHEN, CDR2 SYDVKM. V lost 6 bases to trimming and J lost 7 bases, with 16 bases between them. The CDR3 loop reads CASSSLNTKNEQFF. CDR3 DNA sequence: TGTGCCAGCAGCTCCCTCAACACAAAAAATGAGCAGTTCTTC.

The V and J genes are TRBV28 and TRBJ2-7; 9 nucleotides line up with TRBD2. The CDR3 contains 15 residues. Germline CDR1 is MDHEN and CDR2 is SYDVKM. Trimming at V came to 6 bases and at J to 3 bases, leaving 9 bases not matched to a gene. CDR3 loop: CASSSGLAPSYEQYF. In nucleotides, the CDR3 is TGTGCCAGCAGCTCAGGACTAGCGCCGAGCTACGAGCAGTACTTC.

The rearrangement links TRBV5-1 to TRBJ2-3, with D possibly TRBD2 on 6 matching bases. With 4 bases removed from V and 8 bases from J, the gap between germline ends came to 17 bases. Per germline, CDR1 SGHRS and CDR2 YFSETQ. This CDR3 region has 14 residues. The DNA of the CDR3 is TGCGCCAGCAGCGCCGACCCTGGGGAGGTTACGCAGTATTTT. Translation: CASSADPGEVTQYF.

The chain carries TRBV7-3 and TRBJ2-1; D is ambiguous. Germline loops: CDR1 SGHTA, CDR2 FQGTGA. CDR3 size: 15 residues. The V gene lost 6 bases and the J gene lost 0 bases, with 12 bases spanning the gap. The CDR3 bases are TGTGCCAGCAGACGACGAGGCGGCTCCTACAATGAGCAGTTCTTC. As protein: CASRRRGGSYNEQFF.

The rearrangement joins TRBV5-1 to TRBJ1-1; D gene unclear. CDR1 is SGHRS, CDR2 YFSETQ, per germline. The germline V and J ends were trimmed by 0 bases and 0 bases, with 9 bases remaining between them. CDR3 length: 15 residues. The CDR3 DNA reads as TGCGCCAGCAGCTTGGCGGTGGAGATGAACACTGAAGCTTTCTTT. This sequence encodes CASSLAVEMNTEAFF.

The gene calls are TRBV5-1 and TRBJ1-2; 7 bases match TRBD1. CDR1 is SGHRS, CDR2 YFSETQ, per germline. The CDR3 is 15 residues long. Germline trimming cut 0 bases from V and 4 bases from J; bases unmatched to any gene: 6. The chain's CDR3 is CASSLEGAHGYGYTF. The CDR3 DNA reads as TGCGCCAGCAGCTTGGAGGGGGCGCACGGCTATGGCTACACCTTC.

This chain uses TRBV14 with TRBJ2-7; D gene unclear. V lost 5 bases to trimming and J lost 4 bases, with 6 bases between them. Germline loops: CDR1 SGHDN, CDR2 FVKESK. The CDR3 extends over 11 amino acids. CDR3 DNA sequence: TGTGCCAGCAGCGCGTTTTACGAGCAGTACTTC. Amino acid sequence: CASSAFYEQYF.

The rearrangement joins TRBV2 to TRBJ2-5; D remains unclear. Germline CDR1 and CDR2: SNHLY and FYNNEI. The V end was cut by 10 bases, the J end by 0 bases, with 15 bases between. This CDR3 has 14 residues. The CDR3 reads CATRYDGYQETQYF. The CDR3 nucleotides read TGTGCCACTCGATACGACGGGTACCAAGAGACCCAGTACTTC.

V is TRBV5-8 and J is TRBJ2-3; 11 positions match TRBD2. This CDR3 spans 16 amino acids. Per the germline V gene, CDR1 is SGHTS and CDR2 is YDEGEE. Losses at the gene ends were 1 base for V and 4 bases for J; bases not matched to a gene: 5. The CDR3 sequence: CASSLSGTSGADTQYF. DNA of the CDR3: TGTGCCAGCAGCTTGAGTGGGACTAGCGGCGCAGATACGCAGTATTTT.

The chain employs TRBV27 and TRBJ2-5; D may be TRBD2 (6 bases). CDR3 length equals 14 residues. The V gene's germline CDR1 is MNHEY and CDR2 SMNVEV (reference sequence). V gave up 10 bases and J gave up 5 bases, with 20 bases separating them. CDR3 sequence: CANPGSSELETQYF. In DNA, the CDR3 is TGTGCCAACCCCGGGTCTAGCGAGCTGGAGACCCAGTACTTC.

The chain is built from TRBV5-4 and TRBJ2-5, with D perhaps matching TRBD1 (6 bases). The CDR3 has 16 amino acids. V dropped 2 bases and J dropped 1 base, with 15 bases sitting between them. CDR1 is SGHNT, CDR2 YYREEE, per germline (reference sequence). CDR3 loop: CASSFSLTGAQETQYF. The CDR3 DNA reads TGTGCCAGCAGCTTCTCGCTGACAGGCGCCCAAGAGACCCAGTACTTC.

The rearrangement links TRBV7-9 to TRBJ2-7, with D perhaps TRBD2 (7 bases). Trimming shortened V by 5 bases and J by 2 bases, and 10 bases separated the two germline ends. Germline V gives CDR1 SEHNR, CDR2 FQNEAQ (reference sequence). The CDR3 runs to 13 residues. The CDR3 DNA sequence: TGTGCCAGCAGCAGGGGGGGGACCTACGAGCAGTACTTC. Protein: CASSRGGTYEQYF.

This chain uses TRBV11-1 with TRBJ2-7, with 9 nucleotides matching TRBD1. The CDR3 sequence is 17 residues long. V lost 4 bases and J lost 1; bases outside the gene matches: 11. CDR1 SGHAT and CDR2 FQDESV come from the germline V gene (reference sequence). The CDR3 nucleotides are TGTGCCAGCAGCTCGGGCCCCGGGACAGGGCATTCCTACGAGCAGTACTTC. Translation: CASSSGPGTGHSYEQYF.

This chain links TRBV7-3 with TRBJ2-1; D gene uncertain. Germline values: CDR1 SGHTA, CDR2 FQGTGA. V shed 5 bases and J shed 6 bases, with 17 bases lying between them. The CDR3 contains 15 residues. The CDR3 loop is CASSKASTLSNEQFF. CDR3 coding DNA: TGTGCCAGCAGCAAAGCTAGTACCCTCTCCAATGAGCAGTTCTTC.

The V and J genes are TRBV19 and TRBJ2-2, with 12 bases aligning to TRBD2. V dropped 6 bases and J dropped 0; count of bases not matched to a gene: 2. The germline V gene has CDR1 LNHDA and CDR2 SQIVND (reference sequence). CDR3 length: 16 residues. CDR3 sequence: CASRRLAGANTGELFF. In DNA, the CDR3 is TGTGCCAGTAGGAGACTAGCGGGGGCGAACACCGGGGAGCTGTTTTTT.

V is TRBV28 and J is TRBJ2-6, with D unclear. Per the germline V gene, CDR1 is MDHEN and CDR2 is SYDVKM. Trimming removed 4 bases at V and 0 bases at J, with 4 bases between. This CDR3 region has 14 residues. The CDR3 loop reads CASSSSSGANVLTF. CDR3 DNA sequence: TGTGCCAGCAGTTCGAGCTCTGGGGCCAACGTCCTGACTTTC.

CDR3 bases: TGTGCCAGCAGCTTAGATCGTCGCGGTAGCACAGATACGCAGTATTTT. Encoded protein: CASSLDRRGSTDTQYF. The J gene is TRBJ2-3, the V gene TRBV7-2; D is uncertain. The germline gives CDR1 SGHTA, CDR2 FQGNSA. This CDR3 has 16 residues. V dropped 1 base and J dropped 0 bases, with 11 bases sitting between them.

The chain joins TRBV29-1 to TRBJ2-1; TRBD1 agrees at 7 bases. Germline lookup yields CDR1 SQVTM and CDR2 ANQGSEA. The ends lost 1 base at V and 0 bases at J; junction bases unmatched: 9. The length of the CDR3 is 17 residues. The CDR3 DNA reads as TGCAGCGTTGAAGGGAGCCCGACAGGGTACTCCTACAATGAGCAGTTCTTC. As protein: CSVEGSPTGYSYNEQFF.

This chain joins TRBV18 and TRBJ1-2, with no clear D. The germline V gene encodes CDR1 KGHSH and CDR2 LQKENI. V was shortened by 4 bases and J by 1 base, with 16 bases between the two germline ends. The CDR3 contains 16 residues. CDR3 in DNA: TGTGCCAGCTCACTCCCTCGGACGGGAGGTAACTATGGCTACACCTTC. This encodes CASSLPRTGGNYGYTF.

J is TRBJ1-2 and V is TRBV9, with D possibly matching TRBD1 (5 bases). CDR3 length: 13 amino acids. The germline V gene encodes CDR1 SGDLS and CDR2 YYNGEE. Trimming cost V 0 bases and J 7 bases, with 10 bases left between them. The CDR3 is CASSVEGGGGYTF. CDR3 nucleotide sequence: TGTGCCAGCAGCGTAGAAGGCGGGGGTGGCTACACCTTC.